The 21 T cell receptor beta chains below come from one sample, sequenced in a study of cytomegalovirus exposure and HLA in healthy donors. The PCR ran on 60 Vbeta and 13 Jbeta primers. TCRdb's table, derived via immunoSEQ multiplex PCR, lists solely in-frame clones and lacks some. The sample comprises 100,000 or so clones, roughly 69% of which are singletons, and around 2% rests with the top ten. Source material: PBMCs. These receptors all come from a human donor in good health.

The gene calls are TRBV5-1 and TRBJ2-2, with no clear D. This CDR3 spans 12 amino acids. The V gene lost 6 bases and the J gene lost 6 bases, with 9 bases spanning the gap. In germline, CDR1 is SGHRS, CDR2 YFSETQ. CDR3 loop: CASTRDAGELFF. CDR3 nucleotide sequence: TGCGCCAGCACGCGTGATGCCGGGGAGCTGTTTTTT.

This clone was recorded a few times. The chain links TRBV6-5 to TRBJ1-3; D may be TRBD1 (6 bases). V lost 2 bases and J lost 2, with 10 bases in between. CDR1 MNHEY and CDR2 SVGAGI come from the germline V gene. The CDR3 is 15 amino acids. The CDR3 DNA is TGTGCCAGCAGTTACGCAGGGGCGCCTGGAAACACCATATATTTT. It specifies CASSYAGAPGNTIYF.

The CDR3 nucleotides are TGTGCCAGCTCGACAACCCCTAAGGGGAAACTGTTTTTT. Protein product: CASSTTPKGKLFF. The rearrangement joins TRBV27 to TRBJ1-4; D might be TRBD1 (5 bases). The ends were cut back, 8 bases at V and 11 bases at J, with 18 bases in the middle. Germline V gives CDR1 MNHEY, CDR2 SMNVEV (reference sequence). This CDR3 spans 13 amino acids.

The chain joins TRBV27 to TRBJ1-3; 8 bases fit TRBD1. The trim removed 8 bases at V and 2 bases at J, leaving 8 bases unmatched. The germline V gene has CDR1 MNHEY and CDR2 SMNVEV (reference sequence). The CDR3 spans 15 residues. CDR3 amino acids: CASRETGAAGNTIYF. The CDR3 nucleotides are TGTGCCAGCCGTGAGACAGGGGCGGCTGGAAACACCATATATTTT.

This clone has just one count. The chain recombines TRBV6-1 with TRBJ1-1; a possible D gene is TRBD1 (5 bases). Trimming stripped 7 bases from V and 5 bases from J, with 17 bases between. The length of the CDR3 is 14 residues. Germline CDR1 MNHNS, CDR2 SASEGT. As DNA, the CDR3 is TGTGCCAGCAAAAAACGGGGGGATCGGACTGAAGCTTTCTTT. Its translation is CASKKRGDRTEAFF.

The chain combines TRBV19 with TRBJ2-7; TRBD2 matches 10 bases. The CDR3 is 15 residues long. Germline V gene lookup returns CDR1 LNHDA and CDR2 SQIVND (reference sequence). Trimming took 3 bases from V and 3 from J; bases not matched to a gene: 5. The CDR3 coding sequence is TGTGCCAGTAGTATGGTAGCGGGGGGTTACTACGAGCAGTACTTC. Protein product: CASSMVAGGYYEQYF.

The chain is built from TRBV5-1 and TRBJ2-7; 10 bases map to TRBD2. In germline, CDR1 is SGHRS, CDR2 YFSETQ. V shed 2 bases, J shed 4 bases, and the junction held 3 bases outside the gene matches. This CDR3 region has 14 residues. This chain's CDR3 is CASSLRTSGYEQYF. The CDR3 DNA reads as TGCGCCAGCAGCTTAAGGACTAGCGGATACGAGCAGTACTTC.

V is TRBV6-6 and J is TRBJ2-7, with a weak D call TRBD1 (5 bases). This CDR3 region has 14 residues. V shed 2 bases and J shed 0 bases, with 8 bases lying between them. Germline loops: CDR1 MNHNY, CDR2 SVGAGI (reference sequence). CDR3 nucleotides: TGTGCCAGCAGTTACAGCCAGGGCTCCTACGAGCAGTACTTC. Translated, it gives CASSYSQGSYEQYF.

The chain is built from TRBV5-6 and TRBJ2-1; 12 bases agree with TRBD2. The CDR3 has 15 amino acids. The V gene's germline CDR1 is SGHDT and CDR2 YYEEEE. After removal of 6 bases from V and 6 bases from J, the junction contained 7 bases not matched to a gene. This chain's CDR3 is CASTRLAGETNEQFF. For the CDR3, the DNA is TGTGCCAGCACCAGACTAGCGGGAGAAACCAATGAGCAGTTCTTC.

The rearrangement links TRBV11-1 to TRBJ2-2; 7 bases line up with TRBD1. CDR3 length equals 16 residues. The V gene's germline CDR1 is SGHAT and CDR2 FQDESV (reference sequence). J lost 7 bases, V lost 2 bases, and 10 bases had no gene match. The CDR3 bases are TGTGCCAGCAGCTTACCGCTAGGCAGGGGGAGCGGGGAGCTGTTTTTT. It is translated as CASSLPLGRGSGELFF.

The chain is built from TRBV18 and TRBJ2-5; TRBD1 might be the D (5 bases). Trimming stripped 3 bases from V and 7 bases from J, with 15 bases between. CDR1 and CDR2 (germline): KGHSH, LQKENI. The CDR3 runs to 14 residues. CDR3 bases: TGTGCCAGCTCACCGGGAACAGGCAAAGGGACCCAGTACTTC. Translating gives CASSPGTGKGTQYF.

The chain recombines TRBV4-2 with TRBJ2-7, with 14 bases aligning to TRBD2. Germline V gives CDR1 LGHNA, CDR2 YNFKEQ. V was clipped by 4 bases and J by 5 bases; unmatched bases: 4. The CDR3 has 15 amino acids. Here the CDR3 DNA reads TGTGCCAGCAGCCGACCGGGACTAGCGGGAGACGAGCAGTACTTC. This translates into CASSRPGLAGDEQYF.

V usage is TRBV27 and J usage is TRBJ2-7; weak D call: TRBD1 (6 bases). In germline, CDR1 is MNHEY, CDR2 SMNVEV (reference sequence). CDR3 length: 16 residues. V shed 4 bases and J shed 3 bases, with 19 bases lying between them. As DNA, the CDR3 is TGTGCCAGCAGTTCTTTCCCCTCGACAGGTAACTACGAGCAGTACTTC. Protein: CASSSFPSTGNYEQYF.

A few counts support this clone. The rearrangement uses TRBV29-1 and TRBJ2-1; D unresolved. The germline V and J ends were trimmed by 4 bases and 7 bases, with 5 bases remaining between them. This CDR3 is 10 amino acids long. In germline, CDR1 is SQVTM, CDR2 ANQGSEA. In nucleotides, the CDR3 is TGCAGCGTTGGCAGGAATGAGCAGTTCTTC. Translation gives CSVGRNEQFF.

The rearrangement links TRBV28 to TRBJ1-6; D remains ambiguous. CDR3 length: 14 amino acids. V lost 11 bases to trimming and J lost 5 bases, with 16 bases between them. Germline CDR1 MDHEN, CDR2 SYDVKM. CDR3 sequence reads: CAAGYTWDNSPLHF. CDR3 in DNA: TGTGCCGCGGGTTACACCTGGGATAATTCACCCCTCCACTTT.

The V call is TRBV2, the J call TRBJ2-5; tentatively, D is TRBD1 (7 bases). Per germline, CDR1 SNHLY and CDR2 FYNNEI. The CDR3 is 17 amino acids. The germline V and J ends were trimmed by 2 bases and 4 bases, with 20 bases remaining between them. The CDR3 DNA sequence: TGTGCCAGCAGTGAATCAGTTCGAGGAGGGGGCTCAGAGACCCAGTACTTC. This sequence encodes CASSESVRGGGSETQYF. Variable domain in full (rest from reference TRBV2 and TRBJ2-5): EPEVTQTPSHQVTQMGQEVILRCVPISNHLYFYWYRQILGQKVEFLVSFYNNEISEKSEIFDDQFSVERPDGSNFTLKIRSTKLEDSAMYFCASSESVRGGGSETQYFGPGTRLLVL.

There are a few counts of this clone. The gene calls are TRBV4-1 and TRBJ1-5; D gene uncertain. CDR1 and CDR2 from the germline V gene are MGHRA and YSYEKL. The CDR3 runs to 16 residues. The V gene lost 0 bases and the J gene lost 0 bases, with 9 bases spanning the gap. This chain's CDR3 is CASSQDPGNSNQPQHF. As DNA, the CDR3 is TGCGCCAGCAGCCAAGATCCCGGTAATAGCAATCAGCCCCAGCATTTT.

This rearrangement joins TRBV7-6 to TRBJ2-7; the D gene is possibly TRBD2 (6 bases). CDR1 and CDR2 (germline): SGHVS, FNYEAQ. The CDR3 is 15 residues long. V lost 1 base to trimming and J lost 3 bases, with 13 bases between them. The CDR3: CASSLGAGEVYEQYF. CDR3 nucleotide sequence: TGTGCCAGCAGCTTAGGGGCTGGGGAGGTCTACGAGCAGTACTTC.

The chain combines TRBV11-2 with TRBJ1-2; 7 bases match TRBD1. The CDR3 has 14 residues. With 5 bases clipped from V and 3 bases from J, the junction kept 6 bases outside the gene matches. Germline CDR1 is SGHAT and CDR2 is FQNNGV. The CDR3 DNA is TGTGCCAGCAGCCGACAGGGTAGGGACTATGGCTACACCTTC. Translation gives CASSRQGRDYGYTF.

The CDR3: CASSRRQGDEKLFF. The CDR3 DNA follows: TGTGCCAGCAGCCGGAGACAGGGGGATGAAAAACTGTTTTTT. The rearrangement uses TRBV5-6 and TRBJ1-4; 9 bases are shared with TRBD1. V shed 4 bases, J shed 6 bases, and the junction held 4 bases outside the gene matches. Germline V lookup: CDR1 SGHDT, CDR2 YYEEEE. The CDR3 covers 14 residues. Full variable domain (rest looked up from reference TRBV5-6 and TRBJ1-4): DAGVTQSPTHLIKTRGQQVTLRCSPKSGHDTVSWYQQALGQGPQFIFQYYEEEERQRGNFPDRFSGHQFPNYSSELNVNALLLGDSALYLCASSRRQGDEKLFFGSGTQLSVL.

For the CDR3, the DNA is TGTGCCAGCAGCCCCGGGACAGGGAATCAGCCCCAGCATTTT. Residues: CASSPGTGNQPQHF. The chain uses TRBV7-2 and TRBJ1-5; TRBD1 matches at 9 bases. This CDR3 region has 14 residues. V lost 5 bases, J lost 4 bases, and 3 bases stayed unmatched. Germline-derived CDR1 and CDR2 are SGHTA and FQGNSA.